One and the same sample provided the 13 T cell receptor beta chains below, sequenced in a study of T cell responses to AZD1222 COVID-19 vaccine. Clones were sequenced by immunoSEQ multiplex PCR, and TCRdb holds only the in-frame ones, with some missing. The profile covers about 80,000 clones, with approximately 83% appearing a single time and around 9.3% taken by the ten largest. Specimen: peripheral blood, collected 28 days after the second AZD1222 dose. The receptors were sampled from an adult who received the AZD1222 COVID-19 vaccine.

This chain joins TRBV5-6 and TRBJ1-1; 8 bases agree with TRBD1. CDR1 SGHDT and CDR2 YYEEEE come from the germline V gene. J gave up 0 bases and V 1 base, and 8 bases lay outside the gene matches. This CDR3 region has 17 residues. The CDR3 region has the DNA TGTGCCAGCAGCTTGCTCCAGTCAGGGGGCGTGAACACTGAAGCTTTCTTT. As protein: CASSLLQSGGVNTEAFF.

The V and J genes are TRBV19 and TRBJ2-3, with 7 bases fitting TRBD2. The junction had 4 bases not matched to a gene; V was cut back by 7 bases and J by 0 bases. Germline assignment: CDR1 LNHDA and CDR2 SQIVND (reference sequence). The CDR3 runs to 14 residues. In DNA, the CDR3 is TGTGCCAGTATGTCGCGGGGGAGCACAGATACGCAGTATTTT. It encodes CASMSRGSTDTQYF.

V and J are TRBV24-1 and TRBJ2-7; D tentatively fits TRBD1 or TRBD2 (5 bases each). Germline assignment: CDR1 KGHDR and CDR2 SFDVKD. Between the trimmed V and J ends, which lost 4 bases and 0 bases, there was a span of 15 bases. This CDR3 region has 16 residues. The DNA for the CDR3 is TGTGCCACCAGTGACACCGGGACGGGAAGCTCCTACGAGCAGTACTTC. It translates to CATSDTGTGSSYEQYF.

Turning to this clone: A read error may account for a junction end that differs from germline. The chain employs TRBV29-1 and TRBJ2-7; 10 bases fit TRBD1. The CDR3 runs 14 residues. Germline CDR1 SQVTM, CDR2 ANQGSEA. In nucleotides, the CDR3 is TGCAGCGTAGAAACGACAGGGGGCTCCTACGAGCAGTACTTT. As protein: CSVETTGGSYEQYF.

The V call is TRBV18, the J call TRBJ1-2; D is unresolved. This CDR3 spans 13 amino acids. V lost 3 bases to trimming and J lost 8 bases, with 13 bases between them. CDR1 and CDR2 (germline): KGHSH, LQKENI. In DNA, the CDR3 is TGTGCCAGCTCACCTTCCAACTTATGGGGCTACACCTTC. Translating gives CASSPSNLWGYTF.

The rearrangement links TRBV19 to TRBJ2-5; possible D gene TRBD2, 6 bases. The germline V gene encodes CDR1 LNHDA and CDR2 SQIVND (reference sequence). The ends were cut back, 4 bases at V and 3 bases at J, with 12 bases in the middle. The CDR3 sequence is 14 residues long. The CDR3 spells CASSTPGLEETQYF. Here the CDR3 DNA reads TGTGCCAGTAGTACACCGGGACTCGAAGAGACCCAGTACTTC. Looking up the rest from reference TRBV19 and TRBJ2-5 gives the full variable domain: DGGITQSPKYLFRKEGQNVTLSCEQNLNHDAMYWYRQDPGQGLRLIYYSQIVNDFQKGDIAEGYSVSREKKESFPLTVTSAQKNPTAFYLCASSTPGLEETQYFGPGTRLLVL.

This chain joins TRBV6-6 and TRBJ2-7; D remains ambiguous. Trimming removed 5 bases at V and 2 bases at J, with 4 bases between. The CDR3 contains 11 residues. Germline CDR1 MNHNY, CDR2 SVGAGI (reference sequence). As DNA, the CDR3 is TGTGCCAGCAGTGATCCCTACGAGCAGTACTTC. Translation: CASSDPYEQYF.

This clone showed up just a few times. V is TRBV4-1 and J is TRBJ2-7; maybe TRBD1 (6 bases). The CDR3 is 15 residues long. Per the germline V gene, CDR1 is MGHRA and CDR2 is YSYEKL. V lost 4 bases and J 0 bases, leaving 13 bases between the germline ends. The chain's CDR3 is CASSPGALSSYEQYF. CDR3 nucleotide sequence: TGCGCCAGCAGCCCAGGGGCGCTGAGCTCCTACGAGCAGTACTTC.

Here the CDR3 reads CASSEANRNEQFF. The DNA for the CDR3 is TGTGCCAGCAGTGAAGCGAACAGAAATGAGCAGTTCTTC. The V call is TRBV6-1, the J call TRBJ2-1; D is ambiguous. The V end was cut by 0 bases, the J end by 7 bases, with 7 bases between. Germline V lookup: CDR1 MNHNS, CDR2 SASEGT. The CDR3 spans 13 residues.

This sequence joins TRBV9 and TRBJ2-1, with D perhaps TRBD2 (6 bases). V dropped 0 bases and J dropped 9 bases, with 16 bases sitting between them. The CDR3 spans 15 residues. CDR1 and CDR2 from the germline V gene are SGDLS and YYNGEE. The CDR3 spells CASSVATRMGSEQFF. In nucleotides, the CDR3 is TGTGCCAGCAGCGTAGCGACTAGAATGGGCAGTGAGCAGTTCTTC.

The gene calls are TRBV24-1 and TRBJ2-3; D is possibly TRBD1 (6 bases). The CDR3 has 16 amino acids. CDR1 and CDR2 (germline): KGHDR, SFDVKD. Trimming pared 3 bases from V and 1 base from J, leaving 13 bases between. The CDR3 loop reads CATSDAGVGGTDTQYF. Written as DNA, the CDR3 is TGTGCCACCAGTGATGCAGGGGTTGGCGGCACAGATACGCAGTATTTT.

The genes are TRBV7-9 and TRBJ1-4; possible D gene TRBD1, 5 bases. Between the trimmed V and J ends, which lost 6 bases and 8 bases, there was a span of 19 bases. The CDR3 consists of 15 residues. The germline CDR1 and CDR2 sequences are SEHNR and FQNEAQ (reference sequence). In DNA, the CDR3 is TGTGCCAGCAGAAGGGTGGGGGGTTCTGGAGAAAAACTGTTTTTT. Its protein is CASRRVGGSGEKLFF.

CDR3 DNA: TGTGCCAGCAGTCCCAGGGGGGGGTACTCTGGGGCCAACGTCCTGACTTTC. This gives the protein CASSPRGGYSGANVLTF. The V call is TRBV7-9, the J call TRBJ2-6, with D perhaps TRBD1 or TRBD2 (7 bases each). The ends were cut back, 6 bases at V and 0 bases at J, with 15 bases in the middle. Germline assignment: CDR1 SEHNR and CDR2 FQNEAQ (reference sequence). The CDR3 sequence is 17 residues long.